The 9 T cell receptor beta chains listed next were all sequenced from one sample in a study of T cell responses to AZD1222 COVID-19 vaccine. The repertoire was sequenced with immunoSEQ multiplex PCR; TCRdb's copy has only in-frame clones and lacks some. Of some 110,000 clones listed, more than 85% are singletons. The material sequenced was peripheral blood, taken 28 days after the second AZD1222 dose. The receptors here all came from an adult who received the AZD1222 COVID-19 vaccine.

This chain links TRBV2 with TRBJ2-7; D ambiguous. The germline V gene has CDR1 SNHLY and CDR2 FYNNEI. This CDR3 is 13 amino acids long. V shed 3 bases and J shed 5 bases, with 11 bases lying between them. The CDR3 DNA is TGTGCCAGCAGTGATTCCCCGAGCGACGAGCAGTACTTC. Protein sequence: CASSDSPSDEQYF.

V gene TRBV5-1 combines with J gene TRBJ2-1, with D perhaps TRBD1 (7 bases). The CDR3 consists of 15 residues. Germline V lookup: CDR1 SGHRS, CDR2 YFSETQ. Trimming left V 0 bases short and J 6 bases short, with 13 bases between. This CDR3 reads CASSLVWRDSNEQFF. Written as DNA, the CDR3 is TGCGCCAGCAGCTTGGTCTGGCGGGACAGCAATGAGCAGTTCTTC.

The chain couples TRBV7-2 to TRBJ2-1; 7 bases agree with TRBD2. The CDR3 has 15 residues. The ends lost 5 bases at V and 7 bases at J; junction bases unmatched: 11. CDR1 SGHTA and CDR2 FQGNSA come from the germline V gene. The CDR3, as DNA: TGTGCCAGCAGCCACTGGAAGCGGGGTCAGAATGAGCAGTTCTTC. This codes for CASSHWKRGQNEQFF.

In this sample, this clone turned up once. The rearrangement uses TRBV15 and TRBJ1-5; the D is unclear. V was clipped by 5 bases and J by 5 bases, with 7 bases between them. CDR1 and CDR2 from the germline V gene are LNHNV and YYDKDF (reference sequence). The CDR3 is 12 residues long. CDR3: CATSRLHQPQHF. CDR3 coding DNA: TGTGCCACCAGCCGCCTCCATCAGCCCCAGCATTTT.

The chain employs TRBV9 and TRBJ2-7; D is perhaps TRBD2 (6 bases). Trimming removed 3 bases from V and 2 bases from J, with 15 bases in between. From germline, CDR1 is SGDLS and CDR2 YYNGEE. The CDR3 length is 15 residues. The DNA of the CDR3 is TGTGCCAGCAGCGCCCTTGGGGGGTTCCCCTACGAGCAGTACTTC. This translates into CASSALGGFPYEQYF.

The chain has TRBV7-6 and TRBJ2-1; 9 bases agree with TRBD2. Unmatched junction bases numbered 2, after V lost 1 base and J lost 4 bases. The germline gives CDR1 SGHVS, CDR2 FNYEAQ. This CDR3 has 15 amino acids. The CDR3 is CASSLVTSGYNEQFF. The DNA of the CDR3 is TGTGCCAGCAGCTTAGTTACTAGCGGGTACAATGAGCAGTTCTTC.

The chain recombines TRBV11-1 with TRBJ1-1, with D tentatively TRBD1 (5 bases). V was trimmed by 4 bases and J by 0 bases, leaving 12 bases between them. The germline V gene has CDR1 SGHAT and CDR2 FQDESV (reference sequence). This CDR3 region has 15 residues. CDR3: CASSSPGGLNTEAFF. The CDR3 nucleotides read TGTGCCAGCAGCTCTCCCGGGGGGTTGAACACTGAAGCTTTCTTT.

V is TRBV25-1 and J is TRBJ1-2; 7 nucleotides align to TRBD1. Germline V gene lookup returns CDR1 MGHDK and CDR2 SYGVNS. V dropped 0 bases and J dropped 7; count of bases not matched to a gene: 11. The CDR3 is 16 amino acids. DNA of the CDR3: TGTGCCAGCAGTGAATATGGAGACAGGGATATGTCTGGCTACACCTTC. Protein product: CASSEYGDRDMSGYTF.

This rearrangement joins TRBV7-2 to TRBJ1-4; no firm D call. The germline gives CDR1 SGHTA, CDR2 FQGNSA. The CDR3 is made up of 15 amino acids. Trimming removed 0 bases at V and 3 bases at J, with 8 bases between. The CDR3 DNA reads TGTGCCAGCAGCTTAGCGCCCGGTGCTAATGAAAAACTGTTTTTT. It is translated as CASSLAPGANEKLFF.